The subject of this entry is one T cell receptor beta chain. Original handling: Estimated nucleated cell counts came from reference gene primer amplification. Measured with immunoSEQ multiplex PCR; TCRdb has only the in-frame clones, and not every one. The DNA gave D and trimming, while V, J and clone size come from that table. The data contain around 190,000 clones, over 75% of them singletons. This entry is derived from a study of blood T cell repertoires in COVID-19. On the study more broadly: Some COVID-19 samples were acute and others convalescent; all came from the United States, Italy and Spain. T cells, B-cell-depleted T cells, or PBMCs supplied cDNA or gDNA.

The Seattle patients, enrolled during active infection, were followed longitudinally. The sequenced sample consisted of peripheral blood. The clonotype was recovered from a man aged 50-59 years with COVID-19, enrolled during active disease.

The CDR3 spells CASSPVPGLGYEQYF. DNA for the CDR3: TGTGCCAGCAGCCCCGTCCCGGGACTCGGATACGAGCAGTACTTC. The V and J genes are TRBV11-2 and TRBJ2-7; maybe TRBD2 (6 bases). Germline V CDR1 and CDR2: SGHAT, FQNNGV. Deletions cut 5 bases from V and 4 bases from J, with 18 bases between. The length of the CDR3 is 15 residues. Full variable domain (missing parts from reference TRBV11-2 and TRBJ2-7): EAGVAQSPRYKIIEKRQSVAFWCNPISGHATLYWYQQILGQGPKLLIQFQNNGVVDDSQLPKDRFSAERLKGVDSTLKIQPAKLEDSAVYLCASSPVPGLGYEQYFGPGTRLTVT.